This T cell receptor (beta chain) was identified during a study of immune evolution from preneoplasia to lung adenocarcinoma. General observations from the study: Later-stage lesions appeared to have more T cells, more diversity, less clonality.

TCRdb's copy holds only in-frame clones and misses some; the assay was immunoSEQ multiplex PCR. Of thousands of clones listed, about 84% are singletons. Comments on this clone: Its specificity is not known.

The V gene's germline CDR1 is LNHDA and CDR2 SQIVND (reference sequence). The CDR3 has 17 residues. V was cut by 4 bases and J by 0 bases, with 13 bases left in between. Histologic diagnosis was independently verified by two lung pathologists. This receptor was identified in a person aged 70 to 79 with lung adenocarcinoma. The rearrangement joins TRBV19 to TRBJ2-6; possibly TRBD1 or TRBD2 for D (5 bases each). The sample was FFPE lung adenocarcinoma in situ tissue. CDR3 sequence reads: CASSTGTDSSGANVLTF. CDR3 bases: TGTGCCAGTAGTACAGGGACGGATAGCTCTGGGGCCAACGTCCTGACTTTC. Drawing the rest from reference TRBV19 and TRBJ2-6, the complete variable domain is DGGITQSPKYLFRKEGQNVTLSCEQNLNHDAMYWYRQDPGQGLRLIYYSQIVNDFQKGDIAEGYSVSREKKESFPLTVTSAQKNPTAFYLCASSTGTDSSGANVLTFGAGSRLTVL.